The present T cell receptor beta chain was sequenced within a study of low-dose radiotherapy and immunotherapy resistance in tumors. For the study at large: Both drugs were delivered intravenously to patients (nivolumab 240 mg every two weeks and ipilimumab 1 mg/kg every six weeks).

The CDR3 loop spans 14 amino acids. Trimming took 5 bases from V and 7 from J; bases not matched to a gene: 6. CDR1 and CDR2 from the germline V gene are SGHRS and YFSETQ. Alpha and beta chains were covered, as first-strand cDNA relied on TRAV- and TRBV-specific primers. Both a constant-region primer and a V-primer adapter served to amplify TCRs across roughly 21 PCR cycles. Through in vitro transcription, the mRNA that had been isolated was amplified. One entry per CDR3 protein, called by TCRdb with MiXCR from the reads. The sample records about 7,300 distinct CDR3 sequences, 75% to 85% being singletons. The donors' regimen was nivolumab, ipilimumab, aspirin, low-dose cyclophosphamide and low-dose radiotherapy.

This receptor was obtained from a human donor with advanced metastatic prostate, ovarian, gallbladder or colorectal cancer (not recorded which). This table probably holds off-target reads from a library built for another chain. V usage is TRBV5-1 and J usage is TRBJ2-7; 13 bases agree with TRBD2. This CDR3 is CASRRTSGGDEQYF. The CDR3 region has the DNA TGCGCCAGCAGGCGGACTAGCGGGGGAGATGAGCAGTACTTC.